This is a list of T cell receptor beta chains from one sample in a study of response to subunit inactivated influenza vaccine. TCRdb recomputed calls from the RT-PCR reads with MiXCR, one row per CDR3 protein. Of over 150,000 distinct CDR3 sequences in the sample, 9.5% to 12% were seen once. The sequences come from CD8+ T cells sorted from PBMCs, collected less than 25 months after vaccination. Every receptor here comes from a man between 50 and 69 years old who received an inactivated influenza vaccine. The conserved cysteine and the conserved F or W are not part of the CDR3 here. Fields, in order: V gene, D gene, J gene, CDR3 protein. The D gene is left open where the match is weak.

>TRBV6-2/TRBV6-3|NA|TRBJ1-5
ASSYSQARYDQPQH
>TRBV20-1|NA|TRBJ1-1
SALRTVSTEAF
>TRBV12-3/TRBV12-4|TRBD2|TRBJ2-3
ASSLEALGGRSPSTDTQY
>TRBV13|TRBD1|TRBJ2-7
ASSEGSGQGVYEQY
>TRBV9|TRBD2|TRBJ2-5
ASSVEGGGRAHETQY
>TRBV15|TRBD2|TRBJ2-2
ATSRTGGPAGELF
>TRBV4-2|NA|TRBJ2-7
ASSPGPTGGLWEQY
>TRBV10-3|NA|TRBJ2-1
AISESGPDNYNEQF
>TRBV24-1|NA|TRBJ2-3
ATSEIGADTQY
>TRBV5-1|NA|TRBJ1-2
ASSLVSRSKDYGYT
>TRBV7-9|NA|TRBJ1-5
ASSLGGRGSNQPQH
>TRBV12-3/TRBV12-4|TRBD1|TRBJ1-1
ASSPRQGMNTEAF
>TRBV27|NA|TRBJ2-1
ASSLKGDFSYNEQF
>TRBV7-2|TRBD1|TRBJ1-2
ASSTTGTGEGYT